The clone carrying this T cell receptor (beta chain) turned up a few times. Its antigen is as yet unknown. Trimming at V came to 0 bases and at J to 4 bases, leaving 6 bases not matched to a gene. This CDR3 is 15 amino acids long. Germline V gene data show CDR1 as SGHNT and CDR2 as YYREEE (reference sequence). These data come from a study of beta chain features in type 1 diabetes. Study at large: Cell yields, age and gender were similar between patients and healthy donors.

Purity exceeded 95% in all sorted populations. Study findings and constraints: Resolution of whether HLA type affects TCRB rearrangement was not achieved here. Moderate yet significant TCRB CDR3 shortening was seen in Type 1 diabetes patients in all four CD4+ subsets.

The authors reverse transcribed all of the isolated RNA, so sequencing captured expressed TCRB transcripts. Profiled with immunoSEQ multiplex PCR; TCRdb holds only in-frame clones, not every one. The table records 970,000 or so clones, roughly 16% of them present only once. This clonotype originated in a woman aged 18-29 years in good health. Sequenced sample: naive CD4+ T cells from blood. This rearrangement joins TRBV5-4 to TRBJ2-7; TRBD2 matches 8 bases. The CDR3 sequence is CASSLVIAGRYEQYF. CDR3 bases: TGTGCCAGCAGCTTGGTAATAGCGGGAAGGTACGAGCAGTACTTC.